The 11 T cell receptor beta chains in this list originate from one sample, sequenced in a study of CD8 T cells in ankylosing spondylitis. MiXCR, run by TCRdb on the 5' RACE reads, gives a single entry per CDR3 protein. The data show around 150,000 distinct CDR3 sequences, just under 7.5% seen once. The sample was blood, either unsorted or a sorted T cell fraction (not recorded which). Receptor source: a female donor with ankylosing spondylitis or in good health (not recorded which).

This clonotype was seen at least ten times. J is TRBJ1-5 and V is TRBV11-2, with D maybe TRBD1 (5 bases). Germline V lookup: CDR1 SGHAT, CDR2 FQNNGV. V lost 0 bases to trimming and J lost 5 bases, with 11 bases between them. This CDR3 comprises 15 residues. CDR3 region: CASSLDGQGYQPQHF. The CDR3 DNA reads TGTGCCAGCAGCTTAGATGGGCAGGGCTATCAGCCCCAGCATTTT.

This clonotype was picked up many times. The chain carries TRBV28 and TRBJ1-1; 7 bases are a match to TRBD1. Germline-derived CDR1 and CDR2 are MDHEN and SYDVKM. With 5 bases clipped from V and 7 bases from J, the junction kept 16 bases outside the gene matches. The CDR3 runs 16 residues. The DNA for the CDR3 is TGTGCCAGCAGTGGGCTACTAGAGGGGGCTAGGGGTGAAGCTTTCTTT. Residues: CASSGLLEGARGEAFF.

The sample holds many counts of this clonotype. The rearrangement links TRBV12-3 or TRBV12-4 to TRBJ1-2, with 7 bases that match TRBD1. The CDR3 spans 12 residues. Trimming at V came to 6 bases and at J to 7 bases, leaving 5 bases not matched to a gene. CDR3 nucleotides: TGTGCCAGCAGAATATCAGGGGGTGGCTACACCTTC. This encodes CASRISGGGYTF.

This clonotype was counted at least ten times. The gene calls are TRBV7-9 and TRBJ1-1; TRBD1 matches 9 bases. The germline CDR1 and CDR2 sequences are SEHNR and FQNEAQ (reference sequence). V gave up 5 bases and J gave up 8 bases; unmatched junction bases: 3. This CDR3 region has 12 residues. This chain's CDR3 is CASSPGTGEAFF. The DNA of the CDR3 is TGTGCCAGCAGCCCGGGGACAGGGGAAGCTTTCTTT.

This clonotype occurred a few times. The genes are TRBV6-4 and TRBJ1-1, with 9 bases aligning to TRBD1. V lost 5 bases and J lost 1; bases outside the gene matches: 2. This CDR3 is 14 amino acids long. Germline V gene lookup returns CDR1 MRHNA and CDR2 SNTAGT. CDR3 protein: CASSRTGANTEAFF. The CDR3 nucleotides read TGTGCCAGCAGTCGGACAGGGGCGAACACTGAAGCTTTCTTT.

This clonotype has a count of ten or more. The chain's CDR3 is CSAGPRGGYNEQFF. CDR3 in DNA: TGCAGTGCTGGACCCCGCGGGGGTTACAATGAGCAGTTCTTC. The chain links TRBV20-1 to TRBJ2-1; 7 bases line up with TRBD2. This CDR3 contains 14 residues. Germline CDR1 reads DFQATT; CDR2 reads SNEGSKA (reference sequence). V was pared by 5 bases and J by 4 bases, with 8 bases of the junction left unmatched.

For the CDR3, the DNA is TGTGCCAGCAGTGAACCGGGACGGAGTACGAAAGAGCAGTACTTC. Its protein is CASSEPGRSTKEQYF. V and J are TRBV6-1 and TRBJ2-7; D may be TRBD1 or TRBD2 (5 bases each). CDR3 length equals 15 residues. Trimming left V 2 bases short and J 7 bases short, with 18 bases between. Germline V CDR1 and CDR2: MNHNS, SASEGT.

This clonotype was recorded many times. The chain links TRBV20-1 to TRBJ2-7; the match to TRBD1 covers 7 bases. This CDR3 has 12 amino acids. Trimming at V came to 6 bases and at J to 1 base, leaving 3 bases not matched to a gene. Germline lookup yields CDR1 DFQATT and CDR2 SNEGSKA (reference sequence). CDR3 in amino acids: CSAQGQSYEQYF. CDR3 sequence (DNA): TGCAGTGCCCAGGGACAGTCCTACGAGCAGTACTTC.

This clonotype was picked up many times. V is TRBV11-2 and J is TRBJ1-2; no firm D call. Germline V gives CDR1 SGHAT, CDR2 FQNNGV. The V and J ends lost 0 bases and 7 bases respectively, with 15 bases between them. This CDR3 is built from 15 residues. The CDR3 here is CASSLDPFEKAGYTF. The DNA of the CDR3 is TGTGCCAGCAGCTTAGATCCATTCGAAAAGGCTGGCTACACCTTC. Based on the CDR3 plus reference TRBV11-2 and TRBJ1-2, the full variable domain is EAGVAQSPRYKIIEKRQSVAFWCNPISGHATLYWYQQILGQGPKLLIQFQNNGVVDDSQLPKDRFSAERLKGVDSTLKIQPAKLEDSAVYLCASSLDPFEKAGYTFGSGTRLTVV.

This clonotype was observed many times. The V call is TRBV2, the J call TRBJ1-4; D is undetermined. CDR1 is SNHLY and CDR2 is FYNNEI in the germline V gene. Trimming removed 3 bases from V and 4 bases from J, with 0 bases in between. This CDR3 has 11 amino acids. The CDR3 reads CASSDNEKLFF. CDR3 DNA: TGTGCCAGCAGTGATAATGAAAAACTGTTTTTT. Variable domain in full (rest from reference TRBV2 and TRBJ1-4): EPEVTQTPSHQVTQMGQEVILRCVPISNHLYFYWYRQILGQKVEFLVSFYNNEISEKSEIFDDQFSVERPDGSNFTLKIRSTKLEDSAMYFCASSDNEKLFFGSGTQLSVL.

This clonotype was picked up a small number of times. A much more abundant neighbour one base away suggests this may be a read error. The chain employs TRBV5-1 and TRBJ1-1; D is undetermined. In germline, CDR1 is SGHRS, CDR2 YFSETQ. Trimming pared 0 bases from V and 1 base from J, leaving 4 bases between. The CDR3 extends over 13 amino acids. CDR3 in DNA: TGCGCCAGCAGCTTGGACGCGAACACTGAAGCTTTCTTT. Translating it yields CASSLDANTEAFF.